Below, 21 T cell receptor beta chains from the same sample are listed, as sequenced in a study of T-cell memory formation after mild COVID-19. TCRdb passed the 5' RACE reads through MiXCR, listing each CDR3 protein once. This sample has 410,000 or so distinct CDR3 sequences, with around 22% found just once. The sequenced material came from PBMCs or a T cell subset sorted from them (not recorded which). The receptors shown here come from an adult woman who had mild COVID-19 (a few samples of this study predate the infection). Cell type and time point are not known.

This clonotype came up a few times. This chain uses TRBV15 with TRBJ2-5; 9 positions match TRBD2. Germline lookup yields CDR1 LNHNV and CDR2 YYDKDF (reference sequence). This CDR3 contains 17 residues. After removal of 0 bases from V and 4 bases from J, the junction contained 9 bases not matched to a gene. The CDR3: CATSRDYGGRGGETQYF. The DNA for the CDR3 is TGTGCCACCAGCAGAGATTATGGCGGGAGGGGTGGAGAGACCCAGTACTTC.

The chain recombines TRBV11-2 with TRBJ2-1; the D gene could be TRBD1 or TRBD2 (6 bases each). Germline CDR1 reads SGHAT; CDR2 reads FQNNGV. V dropped 6 bases and J dropped 0 bases, with 15 bases sitting between them. The CDR3 runs 16 residues. This CDR3 is CASSPGVGGSYNEQFF. Here the CDR3 DNA reads TGTGCCAGCAGTCCAGGGGTGGGAGGCTCCTACAATGAGCAGTTCTTC.

The sample holds a few counts of this clonotype. The chain couples TRBV5-5 to TRBJ2-3; a possible D gene is TRBD2 (5 bases). The V and J ends lost 0 bases and 6 bases respectively, with 14 bases between them. The CDR3 sequence is 15 residues long. Germline loops: CDR1 SGHKS, CDR2 YYEKEE (reference sequence). The CDR3: CASSLVASTRDTQYF. Written as DNA, the CDR3 is TGTGCCAGCAGCTTGGTAGCGTCCACGCGGGATACGCAGTATTTT.

There are a few counts of this clonotype. The J gene is TRBJ2-2, the V gene TRBV15; possible D gene TRBD2, 6 bases. The CDR3 spans 17 residues. V lost 0 bases and J 4 bases, leaving 15 bases between the germline ends. Germline V gene sequence: CDR1 LNHNV, CDR2 YYDKDF (reference sequence). The CDR3 DNA is TGTGCCACCAGCAGAGAGCATCCGGGAGTAGGCACCGGGGAGCTGTTTTTT. Encoded protein: CATSREHPGVGTGELFF.

This clonotype has at least ten counts. V and J are TRBV5-1 and TRBJ2-7; 14 bases are a match to TRBD2. CDR3 length: 19 amino acids. The V gene end was trimmed by 0 bases and the J gene end by 2 bases; junction bases not matched to a gene: 10. Germline CDR1 reads SGHRS; CDR2 reads YFSETQ. This chain's CDR3 is CASSLGRTSGRSPPYEQYF. CDR3 in DNA: TGCGCCAGCAGCTTGGGACGGACTAGCGGGAGGAGTCCCCCCTACGAGCAGTACTTC. The complete variable domain, with remaining parts taken from reference TRBV5-1 and TRBJ2-7, reads KAGVTQTPRYLIKTRGQQVTLSCSPISGHRSVSWYQQTPGQGLQFLFEYFSETQRNKGNFPGRFSGRQFSNSRSEMNVSTLELGDSALYLCASSLGRTSGRSPPYEQYFGPGTRLTVT.

The J gene is TRBJ2-7, the V gene TRBV30; TRBD1 is a possible D gene (5 bases). The CDR3 sequence is 14 residues long. The V and J ends lost 1 base and 2 bases respectively, with 12 bases between them. Germline V CDR1 and CDR2: GTSNPN, SVGIG (reference sequence). The CDR3 loop reads CAWSGGRNTYEQYF. The CDR3, as DNA: TGTGCCTGGAGTGGGGGCCGCAATACCTACGAGCAGTACTTC.

The genes are TRBV24-1 and TRBJ2-2; no reliable D call. The ends were cut back, 1 base at V and 4 bases at J, with 9 bases in the middle. Germline V gene data show CDR1 as KGHDR and CDR2 as SFDVKD. CDR3 size: 15 residues. The CDR3: CATSDFFTTTGELFF. Written as DNA, the CDR3 is TGTGCCACCAGTGATTTTTTTACAACCACCGGGGAGCTGTTTTTT.

The V gene is TRBV5-1, the J gene TRBJ1-4; D is undetermined. The CDR3 runs to 13 residues. V was pared by 6 bases and J by 8 bases, with 14 bases between. Germline assignment: CDR1 SGHRS and CDR2 YFSETQ. CDR3 in amino acids: CASKRVGEEKLFF. CDR3 in DNA: TGCGCCAGCAAGCGGGTCGGAGAAGAAAAACTGTTTTTT.

The J gene is TRBJ2-1, the V gene TRBV14; D is uncertain. The CDR3 has 11 residues. Germline V gene data show CDR1 as SGHDN and CDR2 as FVKESK. With 4 bases removed from V and 7 bases from J, the gap between germline ends came to 5 bases. In DNA, the CDR3 is TGTGCCAGCAGCCGTTTGAATGAGCAGTTCTTC. Translation gives CASSRLNEQFF.

The table lists this clonotype with a few counts. The gene calls are TRBV29-1 and TRBJ1-2; D unclear. This CDR3 contains 11 residues. Trimming removed 1 base at V and 1 base at J, with 1 base between. CDR1 SQVTM and CDR2 ANQGSEA come from the germline V gene. The chain's CDR3 is CSVEVNYGYTF. DNA of the CDR3: TGCAGCGTTGAAGTTAACTATGGCTACACCTTC.

This chain connects TRBV7-2 to TRBJ2-5, with TRBD2 matching 7 bases. CDR1 and CDR2 (germline): SGHTA, FQGNSA. Germline trimming cut 4 bases from V and 5 bases from J; bases unmatched to any gene: 10. The CDR3 runs to 15 residues. CDR3 coding DNA: TGTGCCAGCAGCTCCTTCAGCGGGACGGCTGAGACCCAGTACTTC. Translating gives CASSSFSGTAETQYF.

This clonotype appeared a few times. The CDR3 nucleotides read TGCAGCGTTTTGGGGGGGACAGGGGGCTCCTACGAGCAGTACTTC. Translated: CSVLGGTGGSYEQYF. V and J are TRBV29-1 and TRBJ2-7, with 11 bases fitting TRBD1. Trimming took 5 bases from V and 0 from J; bases not matched to a gene: 6. CDR1 is SQVTM, CDR2 ANQGSEA, per germline. The CDR3 covers 15 residues.

The J gene is TRBJ2-7, the V gene TRBV19; D possibly corresponds to TRBD2 (6 bases). The germline V gene encodes CDR1 LNHDA and CDR2 SQIVND (reference sequence). Trimming pared 10 bases from V and 1 base from J, leaving 11 bases between. The CDR3 contains 12 residues. CDR3 in amino acids: CATRGTSYEQYF. The CDR3, as DNA: TGTGCCACTCGCGGGACTTCCTACGAGCAGTACTTC.

The chain carries TRBV12-3 or TRBV12-4 and TRBJ1-6; D perhaps matches TRBD1 (6 bases). The CDR3 extends over 15 amino acids. V shed 5 bases and J shed 0 bases, with 8 bases lying between them. In nucleotides, the CDR3 is TGTGCCAGCAGTCCACAGGGCTCCTATAATTCACCCCTCCACTTT. Protein: CASSPQGSYNSPLHF.

The chain employs TRBV24-1 and TRBJ2-1; 7 positions match TRBD2. J gave up 3 bases and V 3 bases, and 4 bases lay outside the gene matches. The CDR3 extends over 15 amino acids. Germline CDR1 and CDR2: KGHDR and SFDVKD. CDR3: CATSDRGTIYNEQFF. The CDR3 DNA reads TGTGCCACCAGTGATCGCGGGACTATCTACAATGAGCAGTTCTTC.

V is TRBV7-9 and J is TRBJ1-1; 8 bases line up with TRBD1. Germline V gene sequence: CDR1 SEHNR, CDR2 FQNEAQ (reference sequence). V dropped 7 bases and J dropped 8; count of bases not matched to a gene: 12. The CDR3 runs to 14 residues. In nucleotides, the CDR3 is TGTGCCAGCACCCAGACAGGGGCCGACTTAGAAGCTTTCTTT. Its translation: CASTQTGADLEAFF.

This chain connects TRBV20-1 to TRBJ1-1, with TRBD1 matching over 9 bases. J gave up 3 bases and V 6 bases, and 8 bases lay outside the gene matches. CDR1 and CDR2 (germline): DFQATT, SNEGSKA (reference sequence). CDR3 length: 14 residues. This CDR3 reads CSAPDRGKDTEAFF. CDR3 sequence (DNA): TGCAGTGCACCCGACAGGGGGAAAGACACTGAAGCTTTCTTT.

This clonotype has a handful of counts. This chain uses TRBV6-6 with TRBJ2-7; D call uncertain. Trimming shortened V by 2 bases and J by 3 bases, and 17 bases separated the two germline ends. Germline V gene lookup returns CDR1 MNHNY and CDR2 SVGAGI (reference sequence). The CDR3 loop spans 16 amino acids. The CDR3 here is CASSYPNRVTFYEQYF. Written as DNA, the CDR3 is TGTGCCAGCAGTTACCCAAACCGGGTAACCTTCTACGAGCAGTACTTC.

This chain links TRBV30 with TRBJ2-2; D not certain. In germline, CDR1 is GTSNPN, CDR2 SVGIG (reference sequence). The CDR3 extends over 11 amino acids. Trimming cost V 3 bases and J 5 bases, with 4 bases left between them. The CDR3, as DNA: TGTGCCTGGAGAACTACCGGGGAGCTGTTTTTT. This translates into CAWRTTGELFF.

The genes are TRBV6-1 and TRBJ1-2; 7 bases are a match to TRBD1. With V trimmed by 5 bases and J by 4 bases, 7 bases remained unmatched. This CDR3 is built from 14 residues. Looked up from germline, CDR1 is MNHNS and CDR2 is SASEGT. DNA of the CDR3: TGTGCCAGCAGTCGACAGGGACTTAGCTATGGCTACACCTTC. This gives the protein CASSRQGLSYGYTF.

This chain uses TRBV6-2 or TRBV6-3 with TRBJ2-2, with D possibly matching TRBD2 (5 bases). V was cut by 6 bases and J by 3 bases, with 5 bases left in between. CDR1 MNHEY and CDR2 SVGEGT come from the germline V gene. The CDR3 covers 12 residues. The CDR3 is CASRRDTGELFF. The CDR3 DNA is TGTGCCAGCAGGCGGGACACCGGGGAGCTGTTTTTT.